What follows is one T cell receptor beta chain and its context. Method: immunoSEQ multiplex PCR; TCRdb's copy keeps in-frame clones and lacks some. The sample includes about 13,000 clones, around nine tenths of them seen just once. This specimen belongs to a study of T cell changes during pregnancy in multiple sclerosis. V was clipped by 0 bases and J by 1 base, with 12 bases between them. The CDR3 has 15 residues. Germline CDR1 reads GTSNPN; CDR2 reads SVGIG (reference sequence). This chain links TRBV30 with TRBJ1-1; no clear D gene. Specimen: CD8+ T cells from peripheral blood mononuclear cells, collected in the first trimester of pregnancy. The TCR originated in a female donor with multiple sclerosis, enrolled in a pregnancy study. The chain's CDR3 is CAWSVQGEPNTEAFF. The CDR3 DNA sequence: TGTGCCTGGAGTGTACAAGGAGAACCGAACACTGAAGCTTTCTTT.